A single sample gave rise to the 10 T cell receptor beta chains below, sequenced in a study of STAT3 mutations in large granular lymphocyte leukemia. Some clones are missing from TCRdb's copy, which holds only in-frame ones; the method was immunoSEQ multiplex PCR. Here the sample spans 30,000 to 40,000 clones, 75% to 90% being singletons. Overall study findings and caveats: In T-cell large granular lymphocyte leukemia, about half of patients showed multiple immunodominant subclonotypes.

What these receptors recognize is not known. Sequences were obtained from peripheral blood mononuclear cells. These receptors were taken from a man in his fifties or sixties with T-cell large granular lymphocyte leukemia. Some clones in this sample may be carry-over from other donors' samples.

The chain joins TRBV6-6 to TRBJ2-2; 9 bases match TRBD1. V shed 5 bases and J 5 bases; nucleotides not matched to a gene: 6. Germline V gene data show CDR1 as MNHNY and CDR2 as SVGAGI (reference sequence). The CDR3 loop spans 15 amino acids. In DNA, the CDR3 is TGTGCCAGCAGTCCGAACGGACAGGGGACCGGGGAGCTGTTTTTT. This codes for CASSPNGQGTGELFF.

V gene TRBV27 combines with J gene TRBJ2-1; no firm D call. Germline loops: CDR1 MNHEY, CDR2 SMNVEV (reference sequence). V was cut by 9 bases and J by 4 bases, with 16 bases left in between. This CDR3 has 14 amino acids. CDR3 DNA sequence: TGTGCCAGTGCCCAATGGGCGGAGTACAATGAGCAGTTCTTC. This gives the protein CASAQWAEYNEQFF.

The CDR3 coding sequence is TGTGCCACCAGCAGAGACGCCAGTAATTCACCCCTCCACTTT. Its translation is CATSRDASNSPLHF. V gene TRBV15 combines with J gene TRBJ1-6; D uncertain. V dropped 0 bases and J dropped 6 bases, with 6 bases sitting between them. In germline, CDR1 is LNHNV, CDR2 YYDKDF (reference sequence). The CDR3 is 14 amino acids.

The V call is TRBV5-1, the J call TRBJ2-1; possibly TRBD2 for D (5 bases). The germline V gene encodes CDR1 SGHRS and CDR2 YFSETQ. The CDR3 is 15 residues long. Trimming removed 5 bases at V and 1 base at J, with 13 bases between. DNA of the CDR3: TGCGCCAGCAGAAGAGGGATGGGGTCCTACAATGAGCAGTTCTTC. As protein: CASRRGMGSYNEQFF. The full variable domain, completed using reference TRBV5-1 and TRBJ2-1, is KAGVTQTPRYLIKTRGQQVTLSCSPISGHRSVSWYQQTPGQGLQFLFEYFSETQRNKGNFPGRFSGRQFSNSRSEMNVSTLELGDSALYLCASRRGMGSYNEQFFGPGTRLTVL.

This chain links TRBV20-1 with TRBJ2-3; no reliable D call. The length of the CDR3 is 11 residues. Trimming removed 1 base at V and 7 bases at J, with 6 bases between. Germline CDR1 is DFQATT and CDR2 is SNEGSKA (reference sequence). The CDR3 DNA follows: TGCAGTGCTAGAGGAGACTATACGCAGTATTTT. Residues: CSARGDYTQYF.

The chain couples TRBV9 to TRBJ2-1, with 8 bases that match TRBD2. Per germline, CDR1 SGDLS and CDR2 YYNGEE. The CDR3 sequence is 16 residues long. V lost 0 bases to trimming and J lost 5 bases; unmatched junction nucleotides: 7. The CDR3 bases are TGTGCCAGCAGCGTAGGTGCGGGAGGTGCAAACAATGAGCAGTTCTTC. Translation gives CASSVGAGGANNEQFF. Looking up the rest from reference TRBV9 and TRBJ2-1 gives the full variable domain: DSGVTQTPKHLITATGQRVTLRCSPRSGDLSVYWYQQSLDQGLQFLIQYYNGEERAKGNILERFSAQQFPDLHSELNLSSLELGDSALYFCASSVGAGGANNEQFFGPGTRLTVL.

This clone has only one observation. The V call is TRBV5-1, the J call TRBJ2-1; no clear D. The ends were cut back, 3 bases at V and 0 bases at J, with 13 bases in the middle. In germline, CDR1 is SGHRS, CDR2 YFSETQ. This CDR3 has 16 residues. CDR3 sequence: CASSSLPTSSYNEQFF. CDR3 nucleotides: TGCGCCAGCAGCTCATTGCCCACCAGCTCCTACAATGAGCAGTTCTTC.

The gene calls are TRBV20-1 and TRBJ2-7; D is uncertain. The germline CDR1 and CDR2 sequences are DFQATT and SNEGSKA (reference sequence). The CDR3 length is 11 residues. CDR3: CSASGPYEQYF. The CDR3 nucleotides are TGCAGCGCCTCCGGGCCCTACGAGCAGTACTTC.

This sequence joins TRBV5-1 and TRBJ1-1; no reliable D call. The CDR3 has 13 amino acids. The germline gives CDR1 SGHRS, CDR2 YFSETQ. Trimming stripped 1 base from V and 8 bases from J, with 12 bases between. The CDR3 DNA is TGCGCCAGCAGCTTGAGGCCCTCCGGAGAAGCTTTCTTT. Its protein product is CASSLRPSGEAFF.

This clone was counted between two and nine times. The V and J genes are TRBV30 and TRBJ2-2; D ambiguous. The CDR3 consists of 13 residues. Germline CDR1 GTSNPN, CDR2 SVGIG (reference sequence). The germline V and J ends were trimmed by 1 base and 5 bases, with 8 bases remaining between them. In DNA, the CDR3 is TGTGCCTGGAGTGGGGCCCGAACCGGGGAGCTGTTTTTT. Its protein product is CAWSGARTGELFF.